The 23 T cell receptor beta chains reported below all come from one sample, sequenced in a study of shared clonotypes between healthy human individuals. Assay: immunoSEQ multiplex PCR; the TCRdb copy retains only in-frame clones and omits some. This sample has hundreds of thousands of clones; approximately 79% occur once, and the top ten carry 1.8%. The specimen was memory CD4+ T cells sorted from blood. Subset denoted: CD45RA-negative fraction. Receptor source: a woman aged 25 to 45 in good health.

CDR3 sequence (DNA): TGTGCCAGCAGCTTTGGGTCCCTCTCCTACGAGCAGTACTTC. This gives the protein CASSFGSLSYEQYF. The gene calls are TRBV11-2 and TRBJ2-7; unclear D gene. Germline V CDR1 and CDR2: SGHAT, FQNNGV. V shed 3 bases and J shed 0 bases, with 9 bases lying between them. The CDR3 totals 14 residues.

The chain carries TRBV29-1 and TRBJ1-1, with D unclear. The CDR3 is 14 residues long. Trimming stripped 4 bases from V and 3 bases from J, with 15 bases between. Germline assignment: CDR1 SQVTM and CDR2 ANQGSEA. This CDR3 is CSVVEWREDTEAFF. In DNA form, the CDR3 reads TGCAGCGTTGTAGAATGGAGAGAAGACACTGAAGCTTTCTTT.

This sequence joins TRBV15 and TRBJ2-5; D is perhaps TRBD2 (6 bases). Trimming removed 4 bases from V and 2 bases from J, with 11 bases in between. The CDR3 contains 14 residues. Germline V gene data show CDR1 as LNHNV and CDR2 as YYDKDF (reference sequence). The CDR3 nucleotides are TGTGCCACCAGCACGGGGACTCGACAAGAGACCCAGTACTTC. It codes for CATSTGTRQETQYF.

The chain uses TRBV7-3 and TRBJ2-6; D gene ambiguous. Germline assignment: CDR1 SGHTA and CDR2 FQGTGA. Trimming left V 5 bases short and J 0 bases short, with 11 bases between. This CDR3 contains 16 residues. The CDR3 nucleotides read TGTGCCAGCAGCCTCCCGAGGCTCTCTGGGGCCAACGTCCTGACTTTC. It yields the protein CASSLPRLSGANVLTF.

The chain combines TRBV5-4 with TRBJ1-2; D gene unclear. V lost 3 bases, J lost 0 bases, and 9 bases lay in between. This CDR3 is built from 14 residues. Germline V gene sequence: CDR1 SGHNT, CDR2 YYREEE (reference sequence). Here the CDR3 reads CASSSSASNYGYTF. CDR3 DNA sequence: TGTGCCAGCAGCTCGTCCGCGTCTAACTATGGCTACACCTTC.

The chain uses TRBV19 and TRBJ2-3; 10 bases agree with TRBD2. Trimming cost V 8 bases and J 2 bases; bases outside gene matches: 4. The CDR3 spans 14 residues. In germline, CDR1 is LNHDA, CDR2 SQIVND (reference sequence). In DNA form, the CDR3 reads TGTGCCAGTTCCGGGACTAGCGCCACAGATACGCAGTATTTT. This gives the protein CASSGTSATDTQYF.

This clone was counted only a few times. The chain uses TRBV9 and TRBJ2-6, with D possibly TRBD1 on 6 matching bases. V gave up 2 bases and J gave up 3 bases, with 24 bases separating them. CDR3 length: 20 amino acids. The germline V gene has CDR1 SGDLS and CDR2 YYNGEE. CDR3 sequence: CASSVGRQGWMADGANVLTF. In DNA, the CDR3 is TGTGCCAGCAGCGTGGGTCGTCAGGGGTGGATGGCAGATGGGGCCAACGTCCTGACTTTC.

This clone has only a few counts. V is TRBV4-1 and J is TRBJ1-4; D unresolved. The V end lost 11 bases, the J end lost 5 bases, and 30 bases lay between the germline ends. The CDR3 spans 18 residues. In germline, CDR1 is MGHRA, CDR2 YSYEKL. CDR3 DNA sequence: TGCGCCGAGGCTCAGGCGCGGATGCGGGGTATGATAAATGAAAAACTGTTTTTT. Translating gives CAEAQARMRGMINEKLFF.

Points on this clone: This CDR3 is also generated by other DNA sequences in the sample. The chain combines TRBV28 with TRBJ1-2, with D uncertain. The germline V gene has CDR1 MDHEN and CDR2 SYDVKM. CDR3 length: 12 amino acids. Trimming took 3 bases from V and 2 from J, leaving 4 bases between them. The CDR3 DNA reads TGTGCCAGCAGTTTCAGAAACTATGGCTACACCTTC. Protein sequence: CASSFRNYGYTF.

The V gene is TRBV5-4, the J gene TRBJ2-3; D is ambiguous. Germline values: CDR1 SGHNT, CDR2 YYREEE (reference sequence). This CDR3 is built from 16 residues. V gave up 0 bases and J gave up 0 bases, with 11 bases separating them. CDR3 coding DNA: TGTGCCAGCAGCTTGGAGGCGGCTTCTAGCACAGATACGCAGTATTTT. Its protein is CASSLEAASSTDTQYF.

The chain is built from TRBV7-8 and TRBJ1-5; D gene unclear. V gave up 8 bases and J gave up 0 bases, with 11 bases separating them. This CDR3 comprises 14 residues. The germline CDR1 and CDR2 sequences are SGHVS and FQNEAQ. As DNA, the CDR3 is TGTGCCAGCGGTCTCACTTATAGCAATCAGCCCCAGCATTTT. Amino acids: CASGLTYSNQPQHF.

The rearrangement uses TRBV28 and TRBJ2-7; 7 positions agree with TRBD1. Unmatched junction bases numbered 4, after V lost 7 bases and J lost 1 base. The CDR3 covers 13 residues. CDR1 is MDHEN and CDR2 is SYDVKM in the germline V gene. DNA of the CDR3: TGTGCCAGCAACCCGGGACAGTCCTACGAGCAGTACTTC. Protein product: CASNPGQSYEQYF.

The chain joins TRBV11-2 to TRBJ1-5; D ambiguous. With 4 bases removed from V and 11 bases from J, the gap between germline ends came to 12 bases. The CDR3 is 12 amino acids. CDR1 is SGHAT, CDR2 FQNNGV, per germline. CDR3 loop: CASSSRTGTQHF. The CDR3 DNA is TGTGCCAGCAGCTCTCGCACCGGGACCCAGCATTTT.

The chain employs TRBV9 and TRBJ2-7; unclear D gene. The CDR3 is 15 residues long. The germline V gene has CDR1 SGDLS and CDR2 YYNGEE. V was trimmed by 4 bases and J by 3 bases, leaving 17 bases between them. The CDR3 spells CASSPHRGNYYEQYF. The CDR3 DNA is TGTGCCAGCAGCCCCCACCGCGGAAATTACTACGAGCAGTACTTC.

V gene TRBV7-3 combines with J gene TRBJ2-2, with 9 bases aligning to TRBD1. Trimming cost V 6 bases and J 4 bases; bases outside gene matches: 9. Germline CDR1 SGHTA, CDR2 FQGTGA. The CDR3 loop spans 16 amino acids. Here the CDR3 DNA reads TGTGCCAGCAGAGACCCGGGACAGGGAACCACCGGGGAGCTGTTTTTT. Residues: CASRDPGQGTTGELFF.

On this clone: Within the sample, other DNA sequences also encode this same CDR3. CDR3 in amino acids: CASSLGTDTQYF. The CDR3 region has the DNA TGTGCCAGCAGCTTAGGGACAGATACGCAGTATTTT. The J gene is TRBJ2-3, the V gene TRBV11-3, with D unresolved. The CDR3 is made up of 12 amino acids. Germline loops: CDR1 SGHNT, CDR2 YENEEA. V lost 1 base to trimming and J lost 3 bases, with 2 bases between them.

The table lists this clone with a few counts. In the same sample, other DNA sequences code for this CDR3. This sequence joins TRBV5-1 and TRBJ2-7, with TRBD1 matching 7 bases. The CDR3 contains 15 residues. J lost 2 bases, V lost 0 bases, and 5 bases had no gene match. The germline CDR1 and CDR2 sequences are SGHRS and YFSETQ. DNA for the CDR3: TGCGCCAGCAGCTTGGAGGGACAGCTAGCCTACGAGCAGTACTTC. Translated: CASSLEGQLAYEQYF.

This chain uses TRBV5-1 with TRBJ2-2; 9 bases are a match to TRBD1. Germline V gene sequence: CDR1 SGHRS, CDR2 YFSETQ. The J segment lost 3 bases and the V segment lost 0 bases, leaving 6 bases of the junction unmatched. The CDR3 sequence is 17 residues long. The CDR3 DNA sequence: TGCGCCAGCAGCTTGGAGAGGGGACAGGGCTACACCGGGGAGCTGTTTTTT. Protein sequence: CASSLERGQGYTGELFF.

This clone was observed a handful of times. The chain employs TRBV29-1 and TRBJ2-7, with 10 nucleotides matching TRBD1. Germline V gives CDR1 SQVTM, CDR2 ANQGSEA. V lost 7 bases and J lost 4; bases outside the gene matches: 7. The CDR3 runs to 13 residues. CDR3 DNA: TGCAGCGCCTCCGGACAGGGGGAATACGAGCAGTACTTC. Translated: CSASGQGEYEQYF.

The rearrangement uses TRBV29-1 and TRBJ1-2, with no clear D. Trimming stripped 1 base from V and 8 bases from J, with 17 bases between. CDR3 length: 14 amino acids. Germline V gene lookup returns CDR1 SQVTM and CDR2 ANQGSEA. The CDR3 DNA reads TGCAGCGTTGAAGGCCAGGTACCCTATTGGGGCTACACCTTC. Translation gives CSVEGQVPYWGYTF.

As concerns this clone: A read error may explain this, as a much larger clone is one base away. V and J are TRBV5-8 and TRBJ1-2, with D maybe TRBD1 (6 bases). The V gene's germline CDR1 is SGHTS and CDR2 YDEGEE. Trimming removed 3 bases at V and 1 base at J, with 10 bases between. This CDR3 spans 14 amino acids. CDR3: CASSSRTDNYGYTF. In DNA, the CDR3 is TGTGCCAGCAGCTCCAGGACAGATAACTATGGCTACACCTTC.

The chain uses TRBV19 and TRBJ1-6, with TRBD1 identical over 9 bases. V shed 5 bases, J shed 10 bases, and the junction held 6 bases outside the gene matches. CDR1 LNHDA and CDR2 SQIVND come from the germline V gene (reference sequence). This CDR3 has 14 residues. This CDR3 reads CASSGQGPMSPLHF. CDR3 DNA: TGTGCCAGTAGTGGACAGGGGCCGATGTCACCCCTCCACTTT.

The sample holds a few counts of this clone. The chain combines TRBV5-5 with TRBJ2-7, with D hard to call. The CDR3 totals 12 residues. CDR1 and CDR2 from the germline V gene are SGHKS and YYEKEE (reference sequence). With 0 bases removed from V and 4 bases from J, the gap between germline ends came to 5 bases. Here the CDR3 reads CASSLELYEQYF. The CDR3 DNA reads TGTGCCAGCAGCTTGGAACTTTACGAGCAGTACTTC.